These T cell receptor beta chains were read from a single sample in a study of tumor-infiltrating lymphocytes in localized non-small cell lung cancer. Measured with immunoSEQ multiplex PCR; TCRdb has only the in-frame clones, and not every one. The sample holds thousands of clones; around 66% are singletons and the top ten take roughly 24%. Sequenced input: uninvolved lung tissue not adjacent to the tumor. The receptors were gathered from a human donor with non-small cell lung cancer. Both conserved end residues are part of each CDR3. The D gene is left open where the match is weak. Only some rows state a clone size, as once, few, many or a class for expanded clones.

v_gene	len	j_gene	d_gene	abundance	CDR3nt	CDR3aa
TRBV15	14	TRBJ2-7	.	.	TGTGCCACCAGCAGAGAGGGGACCTCCTACGAGCAGTACTTC	CATSREGTSYEQYF
TRBV28	13	TRBJ2-2	.	.	TGTGCCAGCAGGACAGGGAACACCGGGGAGCTGTTTTTT	CASRTGNTGELFF
TRBV7-2	16	TRBJ1-5	TRBD1	.	TGTGCCAGCAGCCCACGACAGGGGAGGGTATATCAGCCCCAGCATTTT	CASSPRQGRVYQPQHF
TRBV5-1	13	TRBJ2-7	.	few	TGCGCCAGCAGCTTGACAGGAAACTACGAGCAGTACTTC	CASSLTGNYEQYF
TRBV7-2	14	TRBJ2-1	.	.	TGTGCCAGCAGCAGGGACTCCTCCTACAATGAGCAGTTCTTC	CASSRDSSYNEQFF
TRBV10-2	14	TRBJ2-1	.	few	TGCGCCAGCAGTGACCCCGGGGGGCGGAATGAGCAGTTCTTC	CASSDPGGRNEQFF
TRBV7-9	13	TRBJ2-7	.	once	TGTGCCAGCAGCTTACAGGGACCCTACGAGCAGTACTTC	CASSLQGPYEQYF
TRBV19	16	TRBJ2-7	TRBD1	.	TGTGCCAGTAGTGAGACCCGGGACAGGTTTTCCTACGAGCAGTACTTC	CASSETRDRFSYEQYF
TRBV7-2	14	TRBJ1-1	.	.	TGTGCCAGCAGCTCATTTGTTGGGGGCACTGAAGCTTTCTTT	CASSSFVGGTEAFF
TRBV11-1	15	TRBJ1-1	.	few	TGTGCCAGCAGCCCTATGCGGCAGGGGTCGAAAGAAGCTTTCTTT	CASSPMRQGSKEAFF
TRBV9	14	TRBJ1-5	.	.	TGTGCCAGCAGCGTCGACGGTAGCAATCAGCCCCAGCATTTT	CASSVDGSNQPQHF
TRBV7-3	16	TRBJ2-3	.	once	TGTGCCAGCAGCTCGCGGGGAGGGGGCCCCCAGGGTAAGCAGTATTTT	CASSSRGGGPQGKQYF
TRBV6-5	15	TRBJ2-1	.	few	TGTGCCAGCAGAGCTTCCCAGGGGCCATACAATGAGCAGTTCTTC	CASRASQGPYNEQFF
TRBV14	14	TRBJ2-2	.	.	TGTGCCAGCAGCCAATCTGGGTTTGCCGGGGAGCTGTTTTTT	CASSQSGFAGELFF
TRBV5-1	13	TRBJ2-1	TRBD1	.	TGCGCCAGCAGCATGGGACAGAACAATGAGCAGTTCTTC	CASSMGQNNEQFF
TRBV5-1	12	TRBJ2-3	.	.	TGCGCCAGCAGCTCAGAGAGGGATACGCAGTATTTT	CASSSERDTQYF
TRBV6-5	14	TRBJ1-2	.	.	TGTGCCAGCAGCTATGAGGGGAAAACCTATGGCTACACCTTC	CASSYEGKTYGYTF
TRBV7-2	16	TRBJ2-5	.	.	TGTGCCAGCAGCTTAGCGCCAGGGGTGAAGTCAGAGACCCAGTACTTC	CASSLAPGVKSETQYF
TRBV6-4	15	TRBJ2-3	.	.	TGTGCCAGCAGCCCCGGGACTCGGAGCACAGATACGCAGTATTTT	CASSPGTRSTDTQYF
TRBV6-5	13	TRBJ1-1	.	.	TGTGCCAGCAGTTTCAGATATGACACTGAAGCTTTCTTT	CASSFRYDTEAFF
TRBV9	15	TRBJ2-5	TRBD1	.	TGTGCCAGCAGCTTCCGGGACAGGGGGCTAGAGACCCAGTACTTC	CASSFRDRGLETQYF
TRBV6-5	13	TRBJ1-2	.	.	TGTGCCAGCAGGGGCGTAGGGGATTCTGGCTACACCTTC	CASRGVGDSGYTF
TRBV28	14	TRBJ1-5	.	large	TGTGCCAGCAGTTCGGGGGGCTCGAATCAGCCCCAGCATTTT	CASSSGGSNQPQHF
TRBV5-1	17	TRBJ2-5	TRBD1	.	TGCGCCAGCAGCTTGGAGCCCCTTCGGAGACAGGGAGAGACCCAGTACTTC	CASSLEPLRRQGETQYF
TRBV4-3	15	TRBJ1-5	TRBD1	.	TGCGCCAGCAGCCACACGACAGGGGGCCGTCAGCCCCAGCATTTT	CASSHTTGGRQPQHF
TRBV28	14	TRBJ1-2	TRBD1	.	TGTGCCAGCAGTCGCCGGGACAGGGGTTATGGCTACACCTTC	CASSRRDRGYGYTF
TRBV6-5	15	TRBJ2-7	TRBD1	.	TGTGCCAGCAGTCACACCTCGACAGGGGGCTACGAGCAGTACTTC	CASSHTSTGGYEQYF
TRBV6-5	14	TRBJ1-5	.	.	TGTGCCAGCAGTTACTCAGGAGGACGTCAGCCCCAGCATTTT	CASSYSGGRQPQHF
TRBV7-6	15	TRBJ1-1	.	.	TGTGCCAGCAGCCCACCGGAAGGGTTGAACACTGAAGCTTTCTTT	CASSPPEGLNTEAFF